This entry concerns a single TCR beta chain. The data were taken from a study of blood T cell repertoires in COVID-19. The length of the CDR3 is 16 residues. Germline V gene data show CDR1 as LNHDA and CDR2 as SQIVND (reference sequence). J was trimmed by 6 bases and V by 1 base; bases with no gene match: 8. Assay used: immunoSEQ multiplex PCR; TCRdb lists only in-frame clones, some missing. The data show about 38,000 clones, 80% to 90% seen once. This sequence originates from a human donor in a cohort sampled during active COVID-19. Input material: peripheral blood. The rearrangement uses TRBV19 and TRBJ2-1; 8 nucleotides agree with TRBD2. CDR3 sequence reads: CASSIGDGGAFNEQFF. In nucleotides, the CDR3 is TGTGCCAGTAGTATAGGGGACGGGGGGGCTTTCAATGAGCAGTTCTTC. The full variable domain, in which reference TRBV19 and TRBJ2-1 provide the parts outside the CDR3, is DGGITQSPKYLFRKEGQNVTLSCEQNLNHDAMYWYRQDPGQGLRLIYYSQIVNDFQKGDIAEGYSVSREKKESFPLTVTSAQKNPTAFYLCASSIGDGGAFNEQFFGPGTRLTVL.